Detailed here is one TCR beta chain. Its antigen is undetermined. These data originate in a study of T cell responses to AZD1222 COVID-19 vaccine. Findings and limits, study-wide: Donors in the cohort were predominantly white British and more often female, and clonal diversity was possibly underestimated. Spike-wide coverage was observed for vaccine-associated CD4 TCRs, with dominant responses at 160-218 and 743-854. All repertoire sampling was performed exclusively after the peak T cell response. After two AZD1222 doses, spike-specific TCR breadth and depth rose versus day 0.

Profiling relied on immunoSEQ multiplex PCR, and the TCRdb table lists in-frame clones only, not all of them. The table shows about 130,000 clones, with approximately 88% occurring only once. The V gene lost 5 bases and the J gene lost 8 bases, with 10 bases spanning the gap. The CDR3 sequence is 13 residues long. This specimen consisted of peripheral blood, obtained on day 0 of AZD1222 vaccination. V usage is TRBV12-3 or TRBV12-4 and J usage is TRBJ1-6; D gene ambiguous. The clonotype was recovered from an adult in good health. CDR3 bases: TGTGCCAGCAGTACCCGGACTGATTCACCCCTCCACTTT. This gives the protein CASSTRTDSPLHF.